This T cell receptor beta chain comes out of a study of T cells in localized non-small cell lung cancer. The germline V gene encodes CDR1 MNHNS and CDR2 SASEGT. V was trimmed by 6 bases and J by 2 bases, leaving 5 bases between them. The CDR3 length is 12 residues. This clone showed up just a few times. Other DNA sequences in this specimen translate into the identical CDR3. TCRdb's table, derived via immunoSEQ multiplex PCR, lists solely in-frame clones and lacks some. This sample has roughly 72,000 clones, with around 84% found just once. The chain has TRBV6-1 and TRBJ1-3; D remains ambiguous. This TCR was sampled from a female donor at least 60 years old with stage I lung adenocarcinoma. The specimen was peripheral blood, collected before any cancer treatment. For the CDR3, the DNA is TGTGCCAGCAGCGTGGCTGGAAACACCATATATTTT. Translation gives CASSVAGNTIYF.